This T cell receptor beta chain was captured by sequencing in a study of cytomegalovirus exposure and HLA in healthy donors. This CDR3 is built from 14 residues. V lost 5 bases to trimming and J lost 6 bases; unmatched junction nucleotides: 5. The germline V gene encodes CDR1 SGHTA and CDR2 FQGNSA. Regarding this clone: Its antigen remains unidentified.

Study-level points and caveats: The classifier reportedly diagnosed cytomegalovirus status with high sensitivity and specificity. A few CMV-associated chains proved CMV antigen-specific in vitro.

Some clones are missing from TCRdb's copy, which holds only in-frame ones; the method was immunoSEQ multiplex PCR. The table shows some 120,000 clones, with over 65% occurring only once. The sequence came from a young woman in good health and CMV-seronegative. This chain connects TRBV7-2 to TRBJ2-7; 12 bases line up with TRBD2. The sample was PBMCs. The CDR3 sequence: CASSRTSGGPEQYF. The CDR3 DNA is TGTGCCAGCAGCCGAACTAGCGGGGGGCCCGAGCAGTACTTC.